The 23 T cell receptor beta chains in this list originate from one sample, sequenced in a study of Ad26.COV2.S vaccination and SARS-CoV-2 variants. The method was immunoSEQ multiplex PCR; TCRdb's version includes in-frame clones alone and lacks a portion of them. Of 360,000 or so clones in the sample, 87% were seen once. Treatment denoted: 15 to 20 received Ad26.COV2.S at low or high dose, single or two shots; five or six received placebo; per-sample allocation not given. Sample collection was performed on day 63 after the first vaccine or placebo injection. Source: peripheral blood, taken in a trial of Ad26.COV2.S vaccine versus placebo. All receptors come from a person aged 18 to 65 who received the Ad26.COV2.S COVID-19 vaccine or a placebo.

The chain carries TRBV15 and TRBJ1-3; D is unclear. The germline gives CDR1 LNHNV, CDR2 YYDKDF (reference sequence). Trimming left V 1 base short and J 3 bases short, with 10 bases between. The CDR3 covers 15 residues. CDR3 sequence (DNA): TGTGCCACCAGCAGAGTTGAGGTTGATGGAAACACCATATATTTT. Encoded protein: CATSRVEVDGNTIYF.

The J gene is TRBJ2-3, the V gene TRBV10-3, with 12 nucleotides matching TRBD2. The ends lost 5 bases at V and 6 bases at J; junction bases unmatched: 6. In germline, CDR1 is ENHRY, CDR2 SYGVKD. The CDR3 is made up of 15 amino acids. The CDR3 region is CAISTSGGSWDTQYF. The CDR3 DNA follows: TGTGCCATCAGTACTAGCGGGGGGTCGTGGGATACGCAGTATTTT.

This rearrangement joins TRBV9 to TRBJ1-1, with 7 bases identical to TRBD1. Unmatched junction bases numbered 5, after V lost 4 bases and J lost 8 bases. From germline, CDR1 is SGDLS and CDR2 YYNGEE. CDR3 length: 12 residues. CDR3 bases: TGTGCCAGCAGCACCGGACAGGCGGAAGCTTTCTTT. Translation gives CASSTGQAEAFF.

The CDR3 DNA reads TGTGCCTGGAGCAACCCCTTCATGGACACTGAAGCTTTCTTT. This sequence encodes CAWSNPFMDTEAFF. V usage is TRBV30 and J usage is TRBJ1-1; D not resolved. Looked up from germline, CDR1 is GTSNPN and CDR2 is SVGIG (reference sequence). This CDR3 has 14 amino acids. The V gene lost 3 bases and the J gene lost 3 bases, with 14 bases spanning the gap.

Turning to this clone: Germline and junction disagree at one end, which may indicate a read error. This rearrangement joins TRBV7-6 to TRBJ2-3; 7 bases agree with TRBD1. CDR3 length: 14 amino acids. Germline lookup yields CDR1 SGHVS and CDR2 FNYEAQ. The CDR3 sequence is CASSLSGTVRAFSF. CDR3 coding DNA: TGTGCCAGCAGCTTATCAGGGACAGTGCGAGCTTTTAGTTTT.

The V gene is TRBV4-1, the J gene TRBJ2-5; 13 bases map to TRBD2. Germline values: CDR1 MGHRA, CDR2 YSYEKL. V gave up 3 bases and J gave up 1 base; unmatched junction bases: 5. The CDR3 extends over 17 amino acids. The CDR3 DNA is TGCGCCAGCAGCCATGTGACTAGCGGGGGGCCCCAAGAGACCCAGTACTTC. This sequence encodes CASSHVTSGGPQETQYF.

This chain connects TRBV5-8 to TRBJ1-2; a weak D match, TRBD1 (5 bases). This CDR3 has 15 amino acids. Per germline, CDR1 SGHTS and CDR2 YDEGEE. Trimming left V 4 bases short and J 3 bases short, with 16 bases between. In nucleotides, the CDR3 is TGTGCCAGCAGCGTGCGGTGGCAGGGTGACTATGGCTACACCTTC. Its protein product is CASSVRWQGDYGYTF.

J is TRBJ2-2 and V is TRBV4-3; the D is unclear. Germline values: CDR1 LGHNA, CDR2 YSLEER. Trimming took off 3 bases at V and 8 bases at J, with 10 bases between the two ends. CDR3 length equals 13 residues. The CDR3 loop reads CASSQPPSGELFF. CDR3 sequence (DNA): TGCGCCAGCAGCCAGCCCCCGTCTGGGGAGCTGTTTTTT.

The rearrangement links TRBV11-2 to TRBJ1-4; D is undetermined. Germline CDR1 reads SGHAT; CDR2 reads FQNNGV. The CDR3 has 13 residues. V was shortened by 0 bases and J by 4 bases, with 3 bases between the two germline ends. The CDR3 DNA reads as TGTGCCAGCAGCTTAGATCGTAATGAAAAACTGTTTTTT. It is translated as CASSLDRNEKLFF.

This chain uses TRBV18 with TRBJ2-1; TRBD1 matches 10 bases. This CDR3 comprises 15 residues. CDR1 and CDR2 from the germline V gene are KGHSH and LQKENI. V trimming: 1 base; J trimming: 8 bases; junction bases outside the gene matches: 5. The chain's CDR3 is CASSPRQGAGDEQFF. CDR3 nucleotides: TGTGCCAGCTCACCACGACAGGGGGCTGGCGATGAGCAGTTCTTC.

V is TRBV5-3 and J is TRBJ2-5; D unresolved. TRBV5-3 is treated as an ORF (open reading frame) with a function not yet certain. Trimming removed 1 base from V and 1 base from J, with 5 bases in between. This CDR3 region has 13 residues. The CDR3 sequence: CARSLSFQETQYF. The CDR3 coding sequence is TGTGCCAGAAGCTTGTCCTTCCAAGAGACCCAGTACTTC.

V usage is TRBV28 and J usage is TRBJ2-7; 10 bases match TRBD2. The CDR3 sequence is 15 residues long. The germline V gene has CDR1 MDHEN and CDR2 SYDVKM. V lost 3 bases, J lost 2 bases, and 4 bases stayed unmatched. CDR3 loop: CASSFSLAGAYEQYF. The CDR3 DNA follows: TGTGCCAGCAGTTTCTCTCTAGCGGGGGCCTACGAGCAGTACTTC.

The chain links TRBV5-1 to TRBJ2-1; D call uncertain. The CDR3 contains 16 residues. V was pared by 0 bases and J by 2 bases, with 12 bases between. Germline lookup yields CDR1 SGHRS and CDR2 YFSETQ. Here the CDR3 DNA reads TGCGCCAGCAGCTTGGACGCCACGTCAGCCTACAATGAGCAGTTCTTC. Amino acids: CASSLDATSAYNEQFF.

The chain couples TRBV7-8 to TRBJ2-5; 9 nucleotides agree with TRBD1. V lost 4 bases, J lost 2 bases, and 8 bases stayed unmatched. The germline V gene has CDR1 SGHVS and CDR2 FQNEAQ. The CDR3 is made up of 16 amino acids. The CDR3 sequence: CASSWRDRALQETQYF. The CDR3 DNA follows: TGTGCCAGCAGCTGGCGGGACAGGGCTTTACAAGAGACCCAGTACTTC.

This chain's CDR3 is CASSPRQSSSYEQYF. In nucleotides, the CDR3 is TGTGCCAGCAGCCCTCGACAGTCGAGCTCCTACGAGCAGTACTTC. The rearrangement uses TRBV9 and TRBJ2-7; D might be TRBD1 (5 bases). Germline assignment: CDR1 SGDLS and CDR2 YYNGEE. The CDR3 extends over 15 amino acids. Trimming removed 4 bases from V and 0 bases from J, with 14 bases in between.

This clone was observed a few times. The genes are TRBV12-3 or TRBV12-4 and TRBJ1-1; D ambiguous. CDR3 length equals 13 residues. V lost 4 bases and J lost 4, with 10 bases in between. The DNA for the CDR3 is TGTGCCAGCAGTTACGGACTCCGCACTGAAGCTTTCTTT. This sequence encodes CASSYGLRTEAFF.

V usage is TRBV7-2 and J usage is TRBJ2-3; 14 nucleotides agree with TRBD2. Germline trimming cut 0 bases from V and 2 bases from J; bases unmatched to any gene: 7. This CDR3 is 19 amino acids long. Per the germline V gene, CDR1 is SGHTA and CDR2 is FQGNSA. CDR3 coding DNA: TGTGCCAGCAGCTTAGCCGGGACTAGCGGGGGACTCTTCACAGATACGCAGTATTTT. Protein product: CASSLAGTSGGLFTDTQYF.

This chain uses TRBV14 with TRBJ1-2, with D maybe TRBD1 (5 bases). The length of the CDR3 is 14 residues. The ends were cut back, 4 bases at V and 5 bases at J, with 14 bases in the middle. Germline V gene data show CDR1 as SGHDN and CDR2 as FVKESK. DNA for the CDR3: TGTGCCAGCAGCCTCGATCAGGGCTATTATGGCTACACCTTC. Amino acids: CASSLDQGYYGYTF.

The chain recombines TRBV10-3 with TRBJ2-7, with 9 bases lining up with TRBD2. Germline lookup yields CDR1 ENHRY and CDR2 SYGVKD. Germline trimming cut 11 bases from V and 2 bases from J; bases unmatched to any gene: 4. The CDR3 totals 12 residues. As DNA, the CDR3 is TGTGCCGGTAGCGGGGGCACCTACGAGCAGTACTTC. Its protein is CAGSGGTYEQYF.

This chain connects TRBV6-5 to TRBJ1-5, with 8 bases aligning to TRBD1. CDR1 MNHEY and CDR2 SVGAGI come from the germline V gene. Trimming removed 6 bases from V and 6 bases from J; junction bases left unmatched: 7. The CDR3 runs 14 residues. The CDR3 sequence is CASSRTGLGQPQHF. The CDR3 bases are TGTGCCAGCAGCCGGACAGGGCTTGGTCAGCCCCAGCATTTT.

The chain is built from TRBV5-4 and TRBJ2-3; D may match TRBD1 or TRBD2 (5 bases each). Germline V gives CDR1 SGHNT, CDR2 YYREEE (reference sequence). V was pared by 4 bases and J by 4 bases, with 13 bases between. The CDR3 has 14 amino acids. The CDR3 DNA follows: TGTGCCAGCAGCCGTGGTTGGGGGTCAGATACGCAGTATTTT. It specifies CASSRGWGSDTQYF.

The chain combines TRBV12-3 or TRBV12-4 with TRBJ2-1; no clear D gene. Deletions cut 6 bases from V and 0 bases from J, with 6 bases between. This CDR3 has 13 amino acids. CDR3 bases: TGTGCCAGCAGCTGGGGCTCCTACAATGAGCAGTTCTTC. Amino acids: CASSWGSYNEQFF.

The V gene is TRBV7-2, the J gene TRBJ1-6, with 7 bases that match TRBD1. Trimming at V came to 5 bases and at J to 6 bases, leaving 7 bases not matched to a gene. This CDR3 has 15 residues. Looked up from germline, CDR1 is SGHTA and CDR2 is FQGNSA. The CDR3 coding sequence is TGTGCCAGCAGCATCCGACAGGGCTCTAATTCACCCCTCCACTTT. It codes for CASSIRQGSNSPLHF.